This T cell receptor beta chain was sequenced during a study of CD8 T cells in ankylosing spondylitis. Deletions cut 7 bases from V and 2 bases from J, with 12 bases between. The germline V gene has CDR1 SNHLY and CDR2 FYNNEI. This CDR3 spans 14 amino acids. This clonotype was counted a few times. A single record per CDR3 protein comes from TCRdb applying MiXCR to the 5' RACE reads. Of more than 150,000 distinct CDR3 sequences in the sample, around a tenth were seen once. The sample consisted of blood, either unsorted or a sorted T cell fraction (not recorded which). The chain recombines TRBV2 with TRBJ2-1; D may correspond to TRBD1 or TRBD2 (6 bases each). This clonotype was obtained from a male donor with ankylosing spondylitis or in good health (not recorded which). In DNA, the CDR3 is TGTGCCAGCAAGGGGGACTTGACCTACAATGAGCAGTTCTTC. Protein: CASKGDLTYNEQFF.